The following is a T cell receptor beta chain sequence with its context. What it binds is unknown. This specimen belongs to a study of T cell responses to AZD1222 COVID-19 vaccine. Study results and caveats: White British donors predominated, females outnumbered males, and clonal diversity was possibly underestimated. Spike-specific TCR breadth and depth both grew after two AZD1222 doses.

The data were produced by immunoSEQ multiplex PCR, yet TCRdb's version contains in-frame clones alone and is incomplete. The table records tens of thousands of clones, around 90% of them present only once. The specimen comprised peripheral blood, sampled 28 days after the second AZD1222 dose. The sequence came from an adult who received the AZD1222 COVID-19 vaccine.

CDR3 region: CASSYGFLQETQYF. The CDR3 DNA reads TGTGCCAGCAGTTACGGGTTTTTACAAGAGACCCAGTACTTC. This chain joins TRBV6-5 and TRBJ2-5; D remains ambiguous. This CDR3 is 14 amino acids long. The V end was cut by 2 bases, the J end by 2 bases, with 9 bases between. Germline lookup yields CDR1 MNHEY and CDR2 SVGAGI.